A selection of T cell receptor beta chains follows, all from one sample in a study of T cell responses to AZD1222 COVID-19 vaccine. Profiled with immunoSEQ multiplex PCR; TCRdb holds only in-frame clones, not every one. The sample records approximately 94,000 clones, about nine tenths being singletons. The specimen was peripheral blood, collected on day 0 of AZD1222 vaccination. Receptors were obtained from an adult in good health. Each CDR3 is given with its conserved first and last residue. The order of the fields is J gene, D gene, V gene, clone size, CDR3 DNA, CDR3 protein. A D gene is named only where the DNA matches it firmly. Expanded clones are given a class, and other clones once, few, many or no size at all.

J: TRBJ2-1
D: .
V: TRBV3-1/TRBV3-2
size: .
DNA: TGTGCCAGCAGCCGTCGCGAGGGGAATGAGCAGTTCTTC
CDR3: CASSRREGNEQFF

J: TRBJ1-6
D: TRBD1
V: TRBV7-6
size: .
DNA: TGTGCCAGCAGCTCAACCGGGACAGGGGAATCACCCCTCCACTTT
CDR3: CASSSTGTGESPLHF

J: TRBJ1-6
D: TRBD1
V: TRBV7-9
size: .
DNA: TGTGCCAGCAGCCCCGGACAGGGGTTAGTAGGATCACCCCTCCACTTT
CDR3: CASSPGQGLVGSPLHF

J: TRBJ1-3
D: TRBD1
V: TRBV28
size: .
DNA: TGTGCCAGCAGTTCCTTTACAGGGGCTGGAAACACCATATATTTT
CDR3: CASSSFTGAGNTIYF

J: TRBJ1-1
D: .
V: TRBV11-1
size: once
DNA: TGTGCCAGCAGCTTGCGAGGGAGGAACACTGAAGCTTTCTTT
CDR3: CASSLRGRNTEAFF

J: TRBJ1-6
D: .
V: TRBV6-5
size: .
DNA: TGTGCCAGCGGGGGACGATATAATTCACCCCTCCACTTT
CDR3: CASGGRYNSPLHF

J: TRBJ1-6
D: .
V: TRBV10-3
size: .
DNA: TGTGCCATCAGTAAGGATCACCCATATAATTCACCCCTCCACTTT
CDR3: CAISKDHPYNSPLHF

J: TRBJ2-5
D: .
V: TRBV5-4
size: .
DNA: TGTGCCAGCACCTTTCAAGAGACCCAGTACTTC
CDR3: CASTFQETQYF

J: TRBJ2-5
D: .
V: TRBV19
size: .
DNA: TGTGCCAGTAGTATACGCCCCATTGGGGTTTGGCAAGAGACCCAGTACTTC
CDR3: CASSIRPIGVWQETQYF

J: TRBJ2-3
D: .
V: TRBV5-1
size: .
DNA: TGCGCCAGCAGCTCGGGACTTACTCGCACAGATACGCAGTATTTT
CDR3: CASSSGLTRTDTQYF

J: TRBJ1-4
D: .
V: TRBV6-5
size: .
DNA: TGTGCCAGCAGACGAGGCAGCCCTAATGAAAAACTGTTTTTT
CDR3: CASRRGSPNEKLFF

J: TRBJ2-1
D: .
V: TRBV5-6
size: .
DNA: TGTGCCAGCAGTCTCAGACTTGGGGAGCAGTTCTTC
CDR3: CASSLRLGEQFF

J: TRBJ2-1
D: TRBD2
V: TRBV20-1
size: .
DNA: TGCAGTGCTAGTCCCGGAAAGCGGGGGGCTGAGCAGTTCTTC
CDR3: CSASPGKRGAEQFF

J: TRBJ1-2
D: TRBD1
V: TRBV2
size: .
DNA: TGTGCCAGCAGTGAGGGTTTCGGGACAGGACCCTCTAACTATGGCTACACCTTC
CDR3: CASSEGFGTGPSNYGYTF

J: TRBJ1-4
D: .
V: TRBV29-1
size: .
DNA: TGCAGCGTCCGCGCAACTAATGAAAAACTGTTTTTT
CDR3: CSVRATNEKLFF

J: TRBJ2-1
D: .
V: TRBV6-4
size: .
DNA: TGTGCCAGCAGTGAGGCCTCCAGATTTGGTTACAATGAGCAGTTCTTC
CDR3: CASSEASRFGYNEQFF

J: TRBJ1-6
D: TRBD1
V: TRBV30
size: .
DNA: TGTGCCTGGAGTATCCAACCGTTTGGGACAGGGGTTCCACCCCTCCACTTT
CDR3: CAWSIQPFGTGVPPLHF

J: TRBJ2-7
D: .
V: TRBV6-5
size: once
DNA: TGTGCCAGCAGTATAAACTACGAGCAGTACTTC
CDR3: CASSINYEQYF

J: TRBJ2-2
D: .
V: TRBV9
size: .
DNA: TGTGCCAGCAGCCCCGCGGGGGCTATAGGAGGGGAGCTGTTTTTT
CDR3: CASSPAGAIGGELFF

J: TRBJ2-1
D: .
V: TRBV4-2
size: .
DNA: TGTGCCAGCAGCCAAGAAGATAGGACCTACAATGAGCAGTTCTTC
CDR3: CASSQEDRTYNEQFF

J: TRBJ1-6
D: .
V: TRBV15
size: .
DNA: TGTGCCACCAGCAGAGATATGGGCCTAACGGGTTCACCCCTCCACTTT
CDR3: CATSRDMGLTGSPLHF

J: TRBJ2-5
D: .
V: TRBV5-1
size: once
DNA: TGCGCCAGCAGCTTAACCCAAGAGACCCAGTACTTC
CDR3: CASSLTQETQYF

J: TRBJ2-3
D: TRBD2
V: TRBV5-4
size: .
DNA: TGTGCCAGCAGCGTTCGGCGGGAGGCTGAAGATACGCAGTATTTT
CDR3: CASSVRREAEDTQYF

J: TRBJ2-2
D: TRBD2
V: TRBV11-3
size: .
DNA: TGTGCCAGCAGCTTAGTGGCGGGAGAGGCCGGGGAGCTGTTTTTT
CDR3: CASSLVAGEAGELFF

J: TRBJ1-5
D: TRBD1
V: TRBV6-5
size: .
DNA: TGTGCCAGCAGTCACCAACAGGGGTATCAGCCCCAGCATTTT
CDR3: CASSHQQGYQPQHF

J: TRBJ2-3
D: .
V: TRBV15
size: .
DNA: TGTGCCACCAGCAGAGGTACCGGGAAGGGCACAGATACGCAGTATTTT
CDR3: CATSRGTGKGTDTQYF

J: TRBJ2-1
D: .
V: TRBV6-4
size: .
DNA: TGTGCCAGCAGTGACCAGGGCGCGCCTTACAATGAGCAGTTCTTC
CDR3: CASSDQGAPYNEQFF

J: TRBJ2-3
D: TRBD2
V: TRBV7-2
size: .
DNA: TGTGCCAGCAGCTTAGGAAGACTAGCGGTCACAGATACGCAGTATTTT
CDR3: CASSLGRLAVTDTQYF

J: TRBJ1-1
D: .
V: TRBV4-2
size: .
DNA: TGTGCCAGCAGCCAATCGAACCCAGGGTTGGGGAACACTGAAGCTTTCTTT
CDR3: CASSQSNPGLGNTEAFF

J: TRBJ2-6
D: .
V: TRBV18
size: .
DNA: TGTGCCAGCTCACCTCTTCCGACTGGGGCCAACGTCCTGACTTTC
CDR3: CASSPLPTGANVLTF

J: TRBJ1-6
D: .
V: TRBV19
size: .
DNA: TGTGCCAGTAGTATCCGAACGGCCCGCGGGGGTTCACCCCTCCACTTT
CDR3: CASSIRTARGGSPLHF

J: TRBJ2-5
D: TRBD1
V: TRBV5-4
size: .
DNA: TGTGCCAGCAGCCTATCAGGGGGCCCAGAGACCCAGTACTTC
CDR3: CASSLSGGPETQYF

J: TRBJ1-5
D: .
V: TRBV7-3
size: .
DNA: TGTGCCAGCAGCTTAAGATGGGCCAACCTGGGGGGGACCGAGACAAATCAGCCCCAGCATTTT
CDR3: CASSLRWANLGGTETNQPQHF

J: TRBJ2-1
D: .
V: TRBV6-5
size: .
DNA: TGTGCCAGCAGCTTAAAGGGACTTCACAATGAGCAGTTCTTC
CDR3: CASSLKGLHNEQFF

J: TRBJ2-1
D: .
V: TRBV28
size: .
DNA: TGTGCCGCGATTCCAAATAACCGTTTCGACCATGAGCAGTTCTTC
CDR3: CAAIPNNRFDHEQFF

J: TRBJ2-1
D: .
V: TRBV27
size: .
DNA: TGTGCCAGCAGTCCCCTCAGGGATGAGCAGTTCTTC
CDR3: CASSPLRDEQFF

J: TRBJ1-4
D: TRBD1
V: TRBV28
size: .
DNA: TGTGCCAGCAGTACAACAGGGGCAACTAATGAAAAACTGTTTTTT
CDR3: CASSTTGATNEKLFF

J: TRBJ2-7
D: .
V: TRBV6-2/TRBV6-3
size: .
DNA: TGTGCCAGCAGTAGCCACTCCGGACGGAGGGCCTACGAGCAGTACTTC
CDR3: CASSSHSGRRAYEQYF

J: TRBJ2-7
D: TRBD2
V: TRBV6-1
size: .
DNA: TGTGCCAGCAGTGAAGTCCGCGGGAGTGGGTACGAGCAGTACTTC
CDR3: CASSEVRGSGYEQYF

J: TRBJ1-5
D: .
V: TRBV12-3/TRBV12-4
size: .
DNA: TGTGCCAGCAGTTTTAGCAATCAGCCCCAGCATTTT
CDR3: CASSFSNQPQHF

J: TRBJ2-1
D: TRBD2
V: TRBV19
size: .
DNA: TGTGCCGTGAGGACTAGCACCTCAACCTACAATGAGCAGTTCTTC
CDR3: CAVRTSTSTYNEQFF

J: TRBJ2-7
D: .
V: TRBV27
size: .
DNA: TGTGCCAGCAACCCGATTGGCGTGAAGTACGAGCAGTACTTC
CDR3: CASNPIGVKYEQYF